Following are 32 T cell receptor beta chains from one sample sequenced in a study of CD8+ T cells in alopecia areata. Sample treatment: oral pan-JAK inhibitor, 5-10 mg twice daily. Sequencing templates came from extracted RNA that was reverse transcribed into cDNA. Clones were sequenced by immunoSEQ multiplex PCR, and TCRdb holds only the in-frame ones, with some missing. The table has fewer than 150,000 clones, 82% seen once. Sample: CD8+ T cells sorted from blood, taken at week 4, from a patient treated with tofacitinib. All receptors come from a human donor with alopecia areata.

V usage is TRBV30 and J usage is TRBJ2-5, with a tentative D call TRBD2 (5 bases). CDR3 size: 11 residues. Germline V lookup: CDR1 GTSNPN, CDR2 SVGIG (reference sequence). Trimming removed 3 bases from V and 3 bases from J, with 5 bases in between. CDR3 nucleotide sequence: TGTGCCTGGAGCGGGGAAGAGACCCAGTACTTC. Residues: CAWSGEETQYF.

A note on this clone: The same CDR3 also results from other DNA sequences found in this sample. This chain connects TRBV7-9 to TRBJ2-7, with D possibly being TRBD1 (6 bases). CDR1 SEHNR and CDR2 FQNEAQ come from the germline V gene (reference sequence). The V end was cut by 4 bases, the J end by 4 bases, with 14 bases between. CDR3 length: 14 residues. Here the CDR3 DNA reads TGTGCCAGCAGCTCATCCGGGACACCTTACGAGCAGTACTTC. Translating gives CASSSSGTPYEQYF.

This chain uses TRBV4-2 with TRBJ1-4; D is ambiguous. The CDR3 contains 16 residues. V lost 0 bases and J 0 bases, leaving 8 bases between the germline ends. Germline CDR1 LGHNA, CDR2 YNFKEQ. The CDR3 protein is CASSQEGRSTNEKLFF. In DNA form, the CDR3 reads TGTGCCAGCAGCCAAGAGGGTAGATCAACTAATGAAAAACTGTTTTTT.

The chain employs TRBV4-3 and TRBJ2-7; maybe TRBD2 (6 bases). Deletions cut 0 bases from V and 1 base from J, with 16 bases between. Germline V gene sequence: CDR1 LGHNA, CDR2 YSLEER. The CDR3 spans 17 residues. The CDR3 bases are TGCGCCAGCAGCCAAGATTGGTCCGGGAGTACGTCCTACGAGCAGTACTTC. It is translated as CASSQDWSGSTSYEQYF.

The V call is TRBV19, the J call TRBJ1-1; no firm D call. Trimming took off 2 bases at V and 1 base at J, with 11 bases between the two ends. The CDR3 loop spans 15 amino acids. Germline loops: CDR1 LNHDA, CDR2 SQIVND (reference sequence). The CDR3 loop reads CASSIHRATNTEAFF. The CDR3 region has the DNA TGTGCCAGTAGTATACATCGGGCCACGAACACTGAAGCTTTCTTT.

CDR3 nucleotides: TGCGCCAGCAGCCAATACGACTTGACTGAGCAGTTCTTC. Translated: CASSQYDLTEQFF. The chain combines TRBV4-1 with TRBJ2-1, with unresolved D. V lost 2 bases and J lost 9, with 11 bases in between. The CDR3 extends over 13 amino acids. CDR1 and CDR2 from the germline V gene are MGHRA and YSYEKL.

The chain carries TRBV4-3 and TRBJ2-7; D may be TRBD1 (5 bases). CDR1 and CDR2 from the germline V gene are LGHNA and YSLEER. This CDR3 spans 13 amino acids. V was pared by 4 bases and J by 2 bases, with 9 bases between. This CDR3 is CASSPRQTYEQYF. The CDR3 coding sequence is TGCGCCAGCAGCCCCCGACAGACCTACGAGCAGTACTTC.

The rearrangement joins TRBV29-1 to TRBJ1-2; no definite D call. Germline V lookup: CDR1 SQVTM, CDR2 ANQGSEA. The germline V and J ends were trimmed by 7 bases and 7 bases, with 16 bases remaining between them. The CDR3 spans 12 residues. Written as DNA, the CDR3 is TGCAGCGCCGTGTTTTGGGGATCTGGCTACACCTTC. It is translated as CSAVFWGSGYTF.

J is TRBJ2-7 and V is TRBV4-2, with a possible D match to TRBD1 (5 bases). This CDR3 is built from 16 residues. Germline-derived CDR1 and CDR2 are LGHNA and YNFKEQ. V was trimmed by 0 bases and J by 3 bases, leaving 15 bases between them. The CDR3 sequence is CASSQESQGTSYEQYF. CDR3 nucleotide sequence: TGTGCCAGCAGCCAAGAGAGTCAGGGCACCAGCTACGAGCAGTACTTC.

The V gene is TRBV30, the J gene TRBJ2-7; tentatively, D is TRBD1 (6 bases). This CDR3 contains 15 residues. Trimming cost V 0 bases and J 0 bases, with 12 bases left between them. Germline V gene lookup returns CDR1 GTSNPN and CDR2 SVGIG (reference sequence). CDR3 protein: CAWSVRWDNSYEQYF. The CDR3 nucleotides read TGTGCCTGGAGTGTACGCTGGGACAACTCCTACGAGCAGTACTTC.

This clone came up a few times. The chain is built from TRBV4-1 and TRBJ2-1; 7 bases are shared with TRBD2. Losses at the gene ends were 0 bases for V and 6 bases for J; bases not matched to a gene: 5. From germline, CDR1 is MGHRA and CDR2 YSYEKL. The CDR3 consists of 15 residues. The CDR3 spells CASSQERLAANEQFF. CDR3 sequence (DNA): TGCGCCAGCAGCCAAGAACGTCTAGCGGCCAATGAGCAGTTCTTC.

This clone came up once. This rearrangement joins TRBV5-1 to TRBJ2-2, with TRBD1 matching 8 bases. Germline V gene sequence: CDR1 SGHRS, CDR2 YFSETQ. The ends lost 3 bases at V and 4 bases at J; junction bases unmatched: 5. This CDR3 is built from 15 residues. This chain's CDR3 is CASSSGTGPTGELFF. In DNA, the CDR3 is TGCGCCAGCAGCTCCGGGACAGGCCCCACCGGGGAGCTGTTTTTT.

This clone was observed a single time. The chain recombines TRBV7-2 with TRBJ1-6, with 8 bases fitting TRBD1. Germline CDR1 SGHTA, CDR2 FQGNSA. Trimming at V came to 1 base and at J to 8 bases, leaving 7 bases not matched to a gene. The CDR3 sequence is 16 residues long. In DNA, the CDR3 is TGTGCCAGCAGCTTAGGGACAGGGTCACGTTATTCACCCCTCCACTTT. It yields the protein CASSLGTGSRYSPLHF.

The rearrangement joins TRBV14 to TRBJ2-3; 8 bases match TRBD1. CDR1 SGHDN and CDR2 FVKESK come from the germline V gene. Trimming at V came to 4 bases and at J to 2 bases, leaving 8 bases not matched to a gene. This CDR3 is 16 amino acids long. The chain's CDR3 is CASSPFTGGNTDTQYF. As DNA, the CDR3 is TGTGCCAGCAGCCCCTTTACAGGGGGTAACACAGATACGCAGTATTTT. The complete variable domain, with remaining parts taken from reference TRBV14 and TRBJ2-3, reads EAGVTQFPSHSVIEKGQTVTLRCDPISGHDNLYWYRRVMGKEIKFLLHFVKESKQDESGMPNNRFLAERTGGTYSTLKVQPAELEDSGVYFCASSPFTGGNTDTQYFGPGTRLTVL.

J is TRBJ2-3 and V is TRBV6-6; 8 bases map to TRBD1. V was pared by 6 bases and J by 1 base, with 6 bases of the junction left unmatched. The CDR3 extends over 15 amino acids. CDR1 MNHNY and CDR2 SVGAGI come from the germline V gene (reference sequence). The DNA of the CDR3 is TGTGCCAGCAGCCGGACGACAGGGGGCACAGATACGCAGTATTTT. Its protein is CASSRTTGGTDTQYF.

V and J are TRBV9 and TRBJ2-5; 8 bases agree with TRBD2. CDR1 and CDR2 (germline): SGDLS, YYNGEE. Trimming took 4 bases from V and 9 from J; bases not matched to a gene: 14. CDR3 length: 15 amino acids. CDR3 sequence (DNA): TGTGCCAGCAGCAGTTCCACGGGTAGCGGGGCAGCCCAGTACTTC. Its protein is CASSSSTGSGAAQYF. Filled out from reference TRBV9 and TRBJ2-5, the complete variable domain reads DSGVTQTPKHLITATGQRVTLRCSPRSGDLSVYWYQQSLDQGLQFLIQYYNGEERAKGNILERFSAQQFPDLHSELNLSSLELGDSALYFCASSSSTGSGAAQYFGPGTRLLVL.

The chain couples TRBV27 to TRBJ2-7; TRBD2 matches at 8 bases. The J segment lost 3 bases and the V segment lost 5 bases, leaving 9 bases of the junction unmatched. Germline CDR1 reads MNHEY; CDR2 reads SMNVEV (reference sequence). CDR3 length: 15 residues. CDR3 residues: CASSPTSGGRYEQYF. The CDR3 DNA is TGTGCCAGCAGTCCTACCAGCGGGGGTCGCTACGAGCAGTACTTC.

The chain carries TRBV27 and TRBJ2-7, with 7 bases identical to TRBD1. Germline V CDR1 and CDR2: MNHEY, SMNVEV (reference sequence). The CDR3 contains 13 residues. V gave up 4 bases and J gave up 6 bases; unmatched junction bases: 6. The CDR3 loop reads CASSSLTGVEQYF. CDR3 DNA sequence: TGTGCCAGCAGTTCACTAACAGGGGTCGAGCAGTACTTC.

The J gene is TRBJ2-3, the V gene TRBV4-2; 7 positions match TRBD2. This CDR3 contains 16 residues. From germline, CDR1 is LGHNA and CDR2 YNFKEQ. Trimming cost V 3 bases and J 1 base; bases outside gene matches: 7. The DNA for the CDR3 is TGTGCCAGCAGCCAGACTAGCTCTGATGGCACAGATACGCAGTATTTT. It is translated as CASSQTSSDGTDTQYF.

The chain recombines TRBV15 with TRBJ1-5; D is perhaps TRBD1 (6 bases). The CDR3 length is 14 residues. V lost 6 bases and J 4 bases, leaving 13 bases between the germline ends. CDR1 and CDR2 (germline): LNHNV, YYDKDF (reference sequence). The CDR3 DNA follows: TGTGCCACCAGTTACCGGGGGACAAATCAGCCCCAGCATTTT. Translation: CATSYRGTNQPQHF.

The rearrangement links TRBV6-5 to TRBJ2-2, with 7 positions matching TRBD1. In germline, CDR1 is MNHEY, CDR2 SVGAGI. The CDR3 spans 15 residues. V was clipped by 5 bases and J by 6 bases; unmatched bases: 9. In DNA form, the CDR3 reads TGTGCCAGCAGTCCCTTTAGGGGGCTGGCCGGGGAGCTGTTTTTT. It is translated as CASSPFRGLAGELFF.

This clone was seen once. The rearrangement uses TRBV7-9 and TRBJ2-7; possibly TRBD2 for D (5 bases). This CDR3 spans 15 amino acids. The germline V gene has CDR1 SEHNR and CDR2 FQNEAQ (reference sequence). Trimming took 0 bases from V and 7 from J, leaving 16 bases between them. The CDR3 sequence is CASSLAPGSEGEQYF. The CDR3 DNA reads as TGTGCCAGCAGCTTAGCTCCCGGCAGCGAGGGAGAGCAGTACTTC.

The chain has TRBV11-2 and TRBJ2-5, with D unresolved. CDR1 is SGHAT, CDR2 FQNNGV, per germline. The CDR3 spans 13 residues. V gave up 8 bases and J gave up 0 bases, with 10 bases separating them. The CDR3 region is CASGQDHQETQYF. CDR3 nucleotide sequence: TGTGCCAGCGGGCAGGATCACCAAGAGACCCAGTACTTC. Complete variable domain (other parts from reference TRBV11-2 and TRBJ2-5): EAGVAQSPRYKIIEKRQSVAFWCNPISGHATLYWYQQILGQGPKLLIQFQNNGVVDDSQLPKDRFSAERLKGVDSTLKIQPAKLEDSAVYLCASGQDHQETQYFGPGTRLLVL.

Remarks on this clone: Other DNA variants within this sample encode the same CDR3. The rearrangement joins TRBV29-1 to TRBJ2-5; TRBD1 matches at 12 bases. From germline, CDR1 is SQVTM and CDR2 ANQGSEA. The junction had 5 bases not matched to a gene; V was cut back by 6 bases and J by 3 bases. CDR3 length: 14 residues. The CDR3 DNA reads TGCAGCGTGGGGGGGACAGGGGGCGAAGAGACCCAGTACTTC. Translated, it gives CSVGGTGGEETQYF.

The J gene is TRBJ2-5, the V gene TRBV7-9; TRBD2 is a possible D gene (5 bases). The CDR3 spans 14 residues. The germline V gene has CDR1 SEHNR and CDR2 FQNEAQ (reference sequence). Trimming shortened V by 1 base and J by 6 bases, and 12 bases separated the two germline ends. In DNA form, the CDR3 reads TGTGCCAGCAGCTTAGGTGCGGACGGGAAGACCCAGTACTTC. It is translated as CASSLGADGKTQYF. Using reference TRBV7-9 and TRBJ2-5 for the parts outside the CDR3, the full variable domain is DTGVSQNPRHKITKRGQNVTFRCDPISEHNRLYWYRQTLGQGPEFLTYFQNEAQLEKSRLLSDRFSAERPKGSFSTLEIQRTEQGDSAMYLCASSLGADGKTQYFGPGTRLLVL.

The CDR3 region is CASSLRDRGTDTQYF. The CDR3 DNA reads as TGTGCCAGCTCACTTCGGGACAGGGGAACAGATACGCAGTATTTT. The chain combines TRBV18 with TRBJ2-3, with 10 nucleotides matching TRBD1. Trimming at V came to 4 bases and at J to 3 bases, leaving 4 bases not matched to a gene. CDR1 and CDR2 from the germline V gene are KGHSH and LQKENI. The CDR3 totals 15 residues.

This sequence joins TRBV4-1 and TRBJ2-7; TRBD1 matches at 7 bases. In germline, CDR1 is MGHRA, CDR2 YSYEKL. The CDR3 consists of 15 residues. The ends lost 1 base at V and 3 bases at J; junction bases unmatched: 6. The CDR3: CASSQVPGTDYEQYF. CDR3 sequence (DNA): TGCGCCAGCAGCCAAGTCCCCGGGACAGACTACGAGCAGTACTTC.

This sequence joins TRBV27 and TRBJ2-1; the match to TRBD1 covers 10 bases. The CDR3 has 15 residues. V trimming: 6 bases; J trimming: 4 bases; junction bases outside the gene matches: 6. Germline V gives CDR1 MNHEY, CDR2 SMNVEV (reference sequence). CDR3 bases: TGTGCCAGCAGATTTCGGACAGGGGGTTACAATGAGCAGTTCTTC. This gives the protein CASRFRTGGYNEQFF.

The rearrangement uses TRBV5-6 and TRBJ2-7; 8 nucleotides agree with TRBD1. CDR1 is SGHDT and CDR2 is YYEEEE in the germline V gene. Trimming removed 5 bases from V and 4 bases from J; junction bases left unmatched: 14. The CDR3 is 16 amino acids. The CDR3 coding sequence is TGTGCCAGCAGTTTCGGTTTAGCAGGGGGCGCGTACGAGCAGTACTTC. This encodes CASSFGLAGGAYEQYF.

This sequence joins TRBV2 and TRBJ2-5, with a tentative D call TRBD2 (6 bases). Germline V gene lookup returns CDR1 SNHLY and CDR2 FYNNEI. This CDR3 spans 13 amino acids. Deletions cut 10 bases from V and 5 bases from J, with 17 bases between. CDR3 residues: CATGWRDGETQYF. Written as DNA, the CDR3 is TGTGCCACCGGGTGGAGGGACGGCGAGACCCAGTACTTC.

This clone was detected only a few times. The J gene is TRBJ2-2, the V gene TRBV29-1, with 13 bases matching TRBD2. This CDR3 spans 16 amino acids. Per the germline V gene, CDR1 is SQVTM and CDR2 is ANQGSEA. The trim removed 3 bases at V and 6 bases at J, leaving 7 bases unmatched. DNA for the CDR3: TGCAGCGTTGATACTAGCGGGGGGGCTCTTGCCGGGGAGCTGTTTTTT. It specifies CSVDTSGGALAGELFF.

This chain links TRBV7-9 with TRBJ2-1; 12 nucleotides match TRBD2. The CDR3 extends over 16 amino acids. Germline V lookup: CDR1 SEHNR, CDR2 FQNEAQ (reference sequence). V trimming: 6 bases; J trimming: 0 bases; junction bases outside the gene matches: 3. This CDR3 is CASSSSGGASYNEQFF. The CDR3 nucleotides read TGTGCCAGCAGTTCTAGCGGGGGGGCCTCCTACAATGAGCAGTTCTTC.